The 14 T cell receptor beta chains below all came from one sample that was sequenced in a study of T cell changes during pregnancy in multiple sclerosis. Some clones are missing from TCRdb's copy, which holds only in-frame ones; the method was immunoSEQ multiplex PCR. The sample records more than 55,000 clones, over 90% being singletons. The material was peripheral blood, obtained in the first trimester of pregnancy. The receptors were gathered from a female donor with multiple sclerosis, enrolled in a pregnancy study.

The rearrangement joins TRBV27 to TRBJ2-5, with a tentative D call TRBD1 (6 bases). The ends were cut back, 3 bases at V and 7 bases at J, with 18 bases in the middle. CDR1 and CDR2 (germline): MNHEY, SMNVEV (reference sequence). The CDR3 sequence is 15 residues long. Written as DNA, the CDR3 is TGTGCCAGCAGTTTCCCACAGGGTGTGAACGGGACCCAGTACTTC. This codes for CASSFPQGVNGTQYF.

The chain employs TRBV19 and TRBJ2-2, with D possibly matching TRBD1 (5 bases). The CDR3 length is 16 residues. Germline CDR1 and CDR2: LNHDA and SQIVND (reference sequence). V lost 7 bases to trimming and J lost 1 base, with 16 bases between them. CDR3 nucleotide sequence: TGTGCCAGTACTAAAACCGCAGGGCTGAACACCGGGGAGCTGTTTTTT. It is translated as CASTKTAGLNTGELFF.

The rearrangement links TRBV4-3 to TRBJ2-5; 7 bases are shared with TRBD2. V trimming: 0 bases; J trimming: 4 bases; junction bases outside the gene matches: 8. The CDR3 is made up of 16 amino acids. Germline V CDR1 and CDR2: LGHNA, YSLEER. The CDR3 reads CASSQDLTGGSETQYF. For the CDR3, the DNA is TGCGCCAGCAGCCAAGATTTAACGGGAGGTTCAGAGACCCAGTACTTC.

This clone was recorded once. The gene calls are TRBV4-3 and TRBJ1-3; D not certain. The CDR3 runs to 14 residues. V dropped 5 bases and J dropped 0 bases, with 8 bases sitting between them. CDR1 LGHNA and CDR2 YSLEER come from the germline V gene. The CDR3 loop is CASSRDISGNTIYF. For the CDR3, the DNA is TGCGCCAGCAGCAGAGACATCTCTGGAAACACCATATATTTT.

The chain employs TRBV16 and TRBJ1-1, with D possibly being TRBD1 (6 bases). Germline V lookup: CDR1 KGHSY, CDR2 FQNENV. Between the trimmed V and J ends, which lost 4 bases and 1 base, there was a span of 7 bases. The CDR3 consists of 13 residues. The CDR3 sequence is CASSPRGNTEAFF. The DNA of the CDR3 is TGTGCCAGCAGCCCCAGGGGGAACACTGAAGCTTTCTTT. The full variable domain, its missing parts supplied by reference TRBV16 and TRBJ1-1, is GEEVAQTPKHLVRGEGQKAKLYCAPIKGHSYVFWYQQVLKNEFKFLISFQNENVFDETGMPKERFSAKCLPNSPCSLEIQATKLEDSAVYFCASSPRGNTEAFFGQGTRLTVV.

The chain recombines TRBV15 with TRBJ2-2; the D gene is possibly TRBD2 (6 bases). The length of the CDR3 is 16 residues. Germline loops: CDR1 LNHNV, CDR2 YYDKDF (reference sequence). Trimming took 5 bases from V and 1 from J, leaving 14 bases between them. The CDR3 loop is CATSGGGWRNTGELFF. The CDR3 DNA reads TGTGCCACCAGCGGAGGAGGGTGGCGGAACACCGGGGAGCTGTTTTTT.

The J gene is TRBJ1-5, the V gene TRBV7-2; 7 bases are shared with TRBD1. V lost 1 base and J lost 4; bases outside the gene matches: 4. Germline CDR1 and CDR2: SGHTA and FQGNSA. The CDR3 totals 15 residues. CDR3 in amino acids: CASSLGGGLNQPQHF. CDR3 sequence (DNA): TGTGCCAGCAGCTTAGGAGGGGGCTTAAATCAGCCCCAGCATTTT.

The V and J genes are TRBV5-8 and TRBJ2-7; D is possibly TRBD1 (6 bases). The CDR3 consists of 12 residues. Germline values: CDR1 SGHTS, CDR2 YDEGEE. V lost 0 bases and J lost 6, with 7 bases in between. CDR3 nucleotide sequence: TGTGCCAGCAGCTTGGACAGGGCCGAGCAGTACTTC. Its protein is CASSLDRAEQYF.

The gene calls are TRBV9 and TRBJ1-3; D uncertain. The CDR3 length is 15 residues. V was clipped by 0 bases and J by 0 bases, with 7 bases between them. In germline, CDR1 is SGDLS, CDR2 YYNGEE. DNA for the CDR3: TGTGCCAGCAGCGTAGTCCCGGGCTCTGGAAACACCATATATTTT. Its translation: CASSVVPGSGNTIYF.

Of note for this clone: The junction and the germline gene differ at one end; a read error may be behind it. Other nucleotide sequences in the sample specify the same CDR3. The CDR3 is CASSQGTNYGYTF. CDR3 sequence (DNA): TGCGCCAGCAGCCAGGGCACTAACTATGGCTACACCTTC. The rearrangement joins TRBV14 to TRBJ1-2; D possibly corresponds to TRBD1 (5 bases). The CDR3 length is 13 residues. Per germline, CDR1 SGHDN and CDR2 FVKESK.

The chain has TRBV18 and TRBJ1-2, with D possibly being TRBD1 (5 bases). V lost 2 bases and J 8 bases, leaving 12 bases between the germline ends. CDR3 length: 13 residues. CDR1 and CDR2 (germline): KGHSH, LQKENI. The CDR3 here is CASSPGGAEGYTF. The DNA for the CDR3 is TGTGCCAGCTCACCAGGAGGGGCCGAGGGCTACACCTTC.

About this clone itself: A read error may produce the germline difference seen at one junction end. The chain is built from TRBV15 and TRBJ1-2, with 9 bases that match TRBD1. The CDR3 has 13 amino acids. Looked up from germline, CDR1 is LNHNV and CDR2 is YYDKDF (reference sequence). The CDR3: CATTRDRGNGYTF. Written as DNA, the CDR3 is TGTGCCACCACCAGAGACAGGGGGAATGGCTACACCTTC. Together with reference TRBV15 and TRBJ1-2, the CDR3 gives the full variable domain: DAMVIQNPRYQVTQFGKPVTLSCSQTLNHNVMYWYQQKSSQAPKLLFHYYDKDFNNEADTPDNFQSRRPNTSFCFLDIRSPGLGDTAMYLCATTRDRGNGYTFGSGTRLTVV.

This rearrangement joins TRBV7-9 to TRBJ1-2, with 7 bases fitting TRBD1. This CDR3 contains 15 residues. The trim removed 0 bases at V and 4 bases at J, leaving 5 bases unmatched. Germline V gives CDR1 SEHNR, CDR2 FQNEAQ (reference sequence). The CDR3 DNA sequence: TGTGCCAGCAGCTTAGCAGGGGGACAGCTCTATGGCTACACCTTC. It is translated as CASSLAGGQLYGYTF. Drawing the rest from reference TRBV7-9 and TRBJ1-2, the complete variable domain is DTGVSQNPRHKITKRGQNVTFRCDPISEHNRLYWYRQTLGQGPEFLTYFQNEAQLEKSRLLSDRFSAERPKGSFSTLEIQRTEQGDSAMYLCASSLAGGQLYGYTFGSGTRLTVV.

The gene calls are TRBV7-3 and TRBJ2-1; D gene ambiguous. CDR1 is SGHTA and CDR2 is FQGTGA in the germline V gene. V gave up 5 bases and J gave up 8 bases, with 13 bases separating them. The length of the CDR3 is 13 residues. As DNA, the CDR3 is TGTGCCAGCAGCCCATCCCTAGATCATGAGCAGTTCTTC. Its translation is CASSPSLDHEQFF.